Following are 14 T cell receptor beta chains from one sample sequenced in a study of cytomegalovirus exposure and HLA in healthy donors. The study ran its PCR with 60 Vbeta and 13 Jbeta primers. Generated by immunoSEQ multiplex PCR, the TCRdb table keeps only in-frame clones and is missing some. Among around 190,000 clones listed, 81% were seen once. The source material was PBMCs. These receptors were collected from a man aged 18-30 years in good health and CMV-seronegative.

Written as DNA, the CDR3 is TGTGCCAGCAGTCAGGGCGGGAGAGAGACCCAGTACTTC. Protein product: CASSQGGRETQYF. The J gene is TRBJ2-5, the V gene TRBV2, with 7 bases identical to TRBD2. J lost 4 bases, V lost 5 bases, and 4 bases had no gene match. CDR3 length equals 13 residues. Germline CDR1 is SNHLY and CDR2 is FYNNEI.

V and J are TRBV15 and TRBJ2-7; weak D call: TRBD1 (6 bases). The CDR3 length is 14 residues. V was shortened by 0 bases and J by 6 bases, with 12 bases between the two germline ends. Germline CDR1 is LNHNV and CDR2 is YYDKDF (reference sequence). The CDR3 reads CATSRDIGGFEQYF. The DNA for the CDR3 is TGTGCCACCAGCAGAGATATTGGGGGCTTCGAGCAGTACTTC.

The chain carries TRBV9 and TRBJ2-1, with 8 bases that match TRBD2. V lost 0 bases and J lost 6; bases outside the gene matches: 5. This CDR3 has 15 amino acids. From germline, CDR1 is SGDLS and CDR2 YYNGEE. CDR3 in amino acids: CASSVVGSGANEQFF. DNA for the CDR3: TGTGCCAGCAGCGTAGTTGGTAGCGGGGCCAATGAGCAGTTCTTC. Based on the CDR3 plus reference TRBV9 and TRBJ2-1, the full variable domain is DSGVTQTPKHLITATGQRVTLRCSPRSGDLSVYWYQQSLDQGLQFLIQYYNGEERAKGNILERFSAQQFPDLHSELNLSSLELGDSALYFCASSVVGSGANEQFFGPGTRLTVL.

The CDR3 sequence is CASSYSPGNTEAFF. The DNA for the CDR3 is TGTGCCAGCAGTTACTCGCCAGGGAACACTGAAGCTTTCTTT. This chain links TRBV6-6 with TRBJ1-1; D remains unclear. V lost 0 bases and J 1 base, leaving 6 bases between the germline ends. The CDR3 has 14 residues. Germline V gene data show CDR1 as MNHNY and CDR2 as SVGAGI (reference sequence).

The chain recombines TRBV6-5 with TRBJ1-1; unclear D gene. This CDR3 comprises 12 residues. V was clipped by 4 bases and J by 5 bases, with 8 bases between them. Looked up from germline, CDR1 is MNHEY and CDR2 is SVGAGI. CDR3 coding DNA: TGTGCCAGCAGTTGGCGGAGAACTGAAGCTTTCTTT. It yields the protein CASSWRRTEAFF.

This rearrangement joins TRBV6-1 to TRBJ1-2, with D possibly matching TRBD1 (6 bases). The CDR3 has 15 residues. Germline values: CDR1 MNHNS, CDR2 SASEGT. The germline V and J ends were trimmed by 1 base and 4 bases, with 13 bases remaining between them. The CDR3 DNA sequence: TGTGCCAGCAGTGAAGAGGGGGGGCGAGGCTATGGCTACACCTTC. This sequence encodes CASSEEGGRGYGYTF.

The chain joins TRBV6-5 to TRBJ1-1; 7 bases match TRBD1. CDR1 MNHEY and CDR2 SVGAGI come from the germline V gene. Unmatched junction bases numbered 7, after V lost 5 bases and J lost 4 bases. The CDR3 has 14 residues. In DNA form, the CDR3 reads TGTGCCAGCAGTCAGGGGGTTAGGGGCACTGAAGCTTTCTTT. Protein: CASSQGVRGTEAFF.

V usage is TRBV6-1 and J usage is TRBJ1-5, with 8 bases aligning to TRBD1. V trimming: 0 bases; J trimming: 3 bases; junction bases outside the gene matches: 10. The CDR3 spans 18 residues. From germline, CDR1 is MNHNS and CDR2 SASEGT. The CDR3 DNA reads TGTGCCAGCAGTGAAGCGCGGGGAGGACAGGGACTCAATCAGCCCCAGCATTTT. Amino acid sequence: CASSEARGGQGLNQPQHF.

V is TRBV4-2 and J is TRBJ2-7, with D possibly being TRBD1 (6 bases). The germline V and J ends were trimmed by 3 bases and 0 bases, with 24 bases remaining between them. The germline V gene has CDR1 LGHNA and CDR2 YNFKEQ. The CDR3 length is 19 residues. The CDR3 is CASSQDLGIAGVTSYEQYF. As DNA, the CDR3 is TGTGCCAGCAGCCAGGACCTAGGGATCGCAGGGGTCACCTCCTACGAGCAGTACTTC.

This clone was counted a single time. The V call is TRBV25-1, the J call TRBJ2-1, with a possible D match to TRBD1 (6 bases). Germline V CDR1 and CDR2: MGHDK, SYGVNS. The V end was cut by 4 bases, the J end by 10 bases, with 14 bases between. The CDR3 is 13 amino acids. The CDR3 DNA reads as TGTGCCAGCAGTGCCCCTGTTGGGACAGAGCAGTTCTTC. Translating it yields CASSAPVGTEQFF.

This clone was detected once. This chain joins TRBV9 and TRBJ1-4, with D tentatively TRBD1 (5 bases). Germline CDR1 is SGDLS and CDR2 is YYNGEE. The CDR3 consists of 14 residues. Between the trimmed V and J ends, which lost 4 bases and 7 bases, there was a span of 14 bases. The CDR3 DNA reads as TGTGCCAGCAGCCCTTATCAGGGCGGTGAAAAACTGTTTTTT. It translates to CASSPYQGGEKLFF. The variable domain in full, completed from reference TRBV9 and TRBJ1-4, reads DSGVTQTPKHLITATGQRVTLRCSPRSGDLSVYWYQQSLDQGLQFLIQYYNGEERAKGNILERFSAQQFPDLHSELNLSSLELGDSALYFCASSPYQGGEKLFFGSGTQLSVL.

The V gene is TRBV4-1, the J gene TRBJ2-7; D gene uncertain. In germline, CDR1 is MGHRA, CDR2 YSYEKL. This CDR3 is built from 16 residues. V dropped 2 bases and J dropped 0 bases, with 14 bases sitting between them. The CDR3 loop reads CASSQIHLWSSYEQYF. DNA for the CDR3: TGCGCCAGCAGCCAAATTCATCTGTGGAGCTCCTACGAGCAGTACTTC.

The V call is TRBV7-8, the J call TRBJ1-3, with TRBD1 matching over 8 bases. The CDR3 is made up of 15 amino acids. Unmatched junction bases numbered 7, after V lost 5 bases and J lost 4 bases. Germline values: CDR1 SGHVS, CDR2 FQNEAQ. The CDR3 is CASSKSGTGGNTIYF. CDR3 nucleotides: TGTGCCAGCAGCAAATCCGGGACAGGCGGAAACACCATATATTTT.

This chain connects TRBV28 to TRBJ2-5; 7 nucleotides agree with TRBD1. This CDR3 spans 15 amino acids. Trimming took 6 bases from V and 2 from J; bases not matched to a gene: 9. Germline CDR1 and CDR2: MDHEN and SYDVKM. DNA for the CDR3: TGTGCCAGCAGCCCTACCACAGGGGCGCAAGAGACCCAGTACTTC. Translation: CASSPTTGAQETQYF.